This T cell receptor (beta chain) was sequenced during a study of control samples from healthy donors and cancer patients. Using immunoSEQ multiplex PCR, the repertoire was profiled, and TCRdb retains in-frame clones only, with some absent. The data contain about 410,000 clones, approximately 92% of them seen just once; the ten biggest clones take up over 5.5%. The specimen sequenced was PBMCs. The origin of this receptor is a man in his forties with head and neck cancer.

The DNA for the CDR3 is TGTGCCAGTAGTATAGCCGGGGGGAGCTACACCTTC. This codes for CASSIAGGSYTF. The genes are TRBV19 and TRBJ1-2; TRBD1 might be the D (5 bases). The CDR3 contains 12 residues. Trimming left V 1 base short and J 9 bases short, with 9 bases between. The germline V gene has CDR1 LNHDA and CDR2 SQIVND (reference sequence).